The clone carrying this TCR beta chain was counted ten times or more. Mismatch with germline at one junction end may stem from a read error. The source material, RNA transcripts, was used to amplify TCR beta CDR3 regions. First-round RT-PCR with HTBI primers amplified the TCR CDR3 region. One entry per CDR3 protein, called by TCRdb with MiXCR from the multiplex PCR reads. The sample carries about 200,000 distinct CDR3 sequences, roughly 17% recorded once. This sample was included in a study of T cells in Graves' hyperthyroidism and ophthalmopathy. Per germline, CDR1 SQVTM and CDR2 ANQGSEA. The CDR3 is made up of 13 amino acids.

This clonotype was obtained from a woman aged 50 to 60 with Graves' hyperthyroidism. The chain is built from TRBV29-1 and TRBJ1-1; tentative D call: TRBD1 (6 bases). The sample taken for sequencing was blood. CDR3 loop: CSVEGQSNTEAFF. Here the CDR3 DNA reads TGCAGCGTGGAAGGACAGTCGAACACTGAAGCTTTCTTT.